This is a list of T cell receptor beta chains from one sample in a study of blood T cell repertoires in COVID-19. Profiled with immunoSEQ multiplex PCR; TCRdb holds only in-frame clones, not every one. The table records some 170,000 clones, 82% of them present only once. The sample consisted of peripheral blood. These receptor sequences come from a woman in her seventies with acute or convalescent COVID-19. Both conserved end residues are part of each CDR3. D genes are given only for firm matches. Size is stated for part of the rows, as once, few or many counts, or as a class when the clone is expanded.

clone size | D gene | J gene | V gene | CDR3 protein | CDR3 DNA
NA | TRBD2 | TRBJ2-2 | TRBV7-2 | CASSSREGHGELFF | TGTGCCAGCAGCTCGCGGGAGGGCCACGGGGAGCTGTTTTTT
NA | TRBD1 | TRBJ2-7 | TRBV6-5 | CASSRQGVWNEQYF | TGTGCCAGCAGCAGACAGGGGGTTTGGAACGAGCAGTACTTC
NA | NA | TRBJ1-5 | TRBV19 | CASSISSILTQPQHF | TGTGCCAGTAGTATCTCCAGTATCCTCACTCAGCCCCAGCATTTT
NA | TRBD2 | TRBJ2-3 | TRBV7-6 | CASSVLSTSGRPDTQYF | TGTGCCAGCAGCGTCTTATCGACTAGCGGGAGACCAGATACGCAGTATTTT
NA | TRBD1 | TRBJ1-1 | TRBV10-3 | CAISATGVVAEAFF | TGTGCCATCAGTGCTACAGGGGTCGTTGCTGAAGCTTTCTTT
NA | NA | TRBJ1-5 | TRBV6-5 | CASSYSGGLSNQPQHF | TGTGCCAGCAGTTACTCAGGCGGGTTGAGCAATCAGCCCCAGCATTTT
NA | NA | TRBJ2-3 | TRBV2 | CASRRLVGTDTQYF | TGTGCCAGCAGGAGACTAGTGGGCACAGATACGCAGTATTTT
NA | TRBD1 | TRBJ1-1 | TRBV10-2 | CASSETTGNARAFF | TGCGCCAGCAGTGAGACGACAGGGAACGCCCGGGCTTTCTTT
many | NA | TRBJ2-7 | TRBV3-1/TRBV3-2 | CASSQVFRGEQYF | TGTGCCAGCAGCCAAGTTTTTCGCGGCGAGCAGTACTTC
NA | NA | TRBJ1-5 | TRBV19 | CASRQGFGNQPQHF | TGTGCCAGTAGGCAGGGGTTCGGCAATCAGCCCCAGCATTTT
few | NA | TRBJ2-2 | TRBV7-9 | CASSHRGAFDTGELFF | TGTGCCAGCAGTCATCGGGGGGCCTTTGACACCGGGGAGCTGTTTTTT
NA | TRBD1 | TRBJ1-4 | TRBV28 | CASSLPGGTGNEKLFF | TGTGCCAGCAGTCTCCCCGGCGGGACAGGAAATGAAAAACTGTTTTTT
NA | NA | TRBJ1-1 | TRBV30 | CAWMGSRNTEAFF | TGTGCCTGGATGGGTAGCCGGAACACTGAAGCTTTCTTT
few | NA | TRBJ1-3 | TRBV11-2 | CASSLDRGPIYF | TGTGCCAGCAGCTTAGACAGGGGACCCATATATTTT
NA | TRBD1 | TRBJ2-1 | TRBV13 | CASSLEPGQGDINEQFF | TGTGCCAGCAGCTTAGAACCGGGACAGGGGGATATCAATGAGCAGTTCTTC
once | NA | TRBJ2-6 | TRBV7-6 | CASSLVLSGANVLTF | TGTGCCAGCAGCTTAGTCCTCTCTGGGGCCAACGTCCTGACTTTC
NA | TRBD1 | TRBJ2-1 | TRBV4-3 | CASSLYRDRVTTEQFF | TGCGCCAGCAGCCTCTACCGGGACAGGGTCACAACTGAGCAGTTCTTC
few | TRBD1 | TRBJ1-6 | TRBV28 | CASSWTGLFNSPLHF | TGTGCCAGCAGTTGGACAGGACTCTTTAATTCACCCCTCCACTTT
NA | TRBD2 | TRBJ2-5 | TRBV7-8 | CASSPLAGGRRETQYF | TGTGCCAGCAGCCCCCTAGCGGGAGGGCGGAGGGAGACCCAGTACTTC
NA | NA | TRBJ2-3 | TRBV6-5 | CASSYSLRADTQYF | TGTGCCAGCAGTTACAGCTTGCGAGCAGATACGCAGTATTTT
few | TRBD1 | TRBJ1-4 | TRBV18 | CASSLGTVNEKLFF | TGTGCCAGCTCACTTGGGACAGTCAATGAAAAACTGTTTTTT
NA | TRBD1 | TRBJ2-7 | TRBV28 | CASSFPTRGRFEQYF | TGTGCCAGCAGTTTCCCCACCAGGGGGCGCTTCGAGCAGTACTTC
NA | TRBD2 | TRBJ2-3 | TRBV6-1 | CASSDPGGGSTDTQYF | TGTGCCAGCAGTGACCCGGGAGGGGGGAGCACAGATACGCAGTATTTT
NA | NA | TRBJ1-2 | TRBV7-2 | CASSPPQGRIYGYTF | TGTGCCAGCAGCCCACCTCAGGGCAGGATTTATGGCTACACCTTC
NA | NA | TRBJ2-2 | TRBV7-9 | CASSSAPAGSGELFF | TGTGCCAGCAGTTCCGCGCCAGCAGGGTCCGGGGAGCTGTTTTTT
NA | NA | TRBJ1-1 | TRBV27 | CASSPQGDSAEAFF | TGTGCCAGCAGTCCGCAGGGCGACAGCGCTGAAGCTTTCTTT
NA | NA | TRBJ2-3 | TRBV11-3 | CASSLDLRDTQYF | TGTGCCAGCAGCTTAGATCTACGGGATACGCAGTATTTT
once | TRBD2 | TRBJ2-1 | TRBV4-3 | CASSQDLLADSYNEQFF | TGCGCCAGCAGCCAAGACCTACTAGCGGACTCCTACAATGAGCAGTTCTTC
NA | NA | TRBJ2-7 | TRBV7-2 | CASSLAGGSSYEQYF | TGTGCCAGCAGCTTAGCAGGTGGGAGCTCCTACGAGCAGTACTTC
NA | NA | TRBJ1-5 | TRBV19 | CASSPPGGNQPQHF | TGTGCCAGTAGCCCACCGGGGGGAAATCAGCCCCAGCATTTT
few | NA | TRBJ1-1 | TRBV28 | CASSLLRNTEAFF | TGTGCCAGCAGTTTATTGCGGAACACTGAAGCTTTCTTT